This record covers a single T cell receptor (beta chain). This entry comes from a study of T-cell memory formation after mild COVID-19. Employing constant-segment primers, 5'RACE generated TCR alpha and TCR beta cDNA libraries bearing sample barcodes and UMIs. In TCRdb, the 5' RACE reads were re-called with MiXCR into one record per CDR3 protein. The table shows roughly 350,000 distinct CDR3 sequences, with 25% to 30% occurring only once. This CDR3 comprises 14 residues. V lost 3 bases to trimming and J lost 1 base, with 9 bases between them. The rearrangement joins TRBV12-3 or TRBV12-4 to TRBJ2-5; weak D call: TRBD2 (5 bases). The receptor's source is an adult woman who had mild COVID-19 (a few samples of this study predate the infection). Cell type and time point are not known. The sample comprised PBMCs or a T cell subset sorted from them (not recorded which). CDR3 amino acids: CASSFSGFQETQYF. The CDR3 nucleotides read TGTGCCAGCAGTTTTTCGGGATTCCAAGAGACCCAGTACTTC.